Ten or more counts support the clone carrying this T cell receptor beta chain. The target antigen is unknown. The germline CDR1 and CDR2 sequences are LGHDT and YNNKEL (reference sequence). V lost 4 bases and J lost 4, with 25 bases in between. The CDR3 has 18 residues. This entry belongs to a study of CD8 T cells in ankylosing spondylitis. Notes on the study in general: There was a TCR beta motif, made of several highly homologous variants, that appeared characteristic of ankylosing spondylitis blood. There was reportedly significant enrichment of clones that were disease-linked in matched ankylosing spondylitis synovial fluid. Disease-linked clones displayed a CD8+ phenotype and appeared relatively rarely in peripheral blood.

Quantitative 5'-RACE was performed with molecular barcodes, and it yielded the TCR beta libraries. TCRdb fed the 5' RACE reads into MiXCR, producing one record per CDR3 protein. This table has about 150,000 distinct CDR3 sequences, 10% to 12% appearing once. The gene calls are TRBV3-1 and TRBJ1-1, with D maybe TRBD1 (6 bases). Sequences were obtained from blood, either unsorted or a sorted T cell fraction (not recorded which). This TCR was sampled from a female donor with ankylosing spondylitis or in good health (not recorded which). The CDR3 region is CASSPKAGALTLSTEAFF. The CDR3 DNA reads TGTGCCAGCAGCCCCAAGGCGGGGGCCCTCACCCTGAGCACTGAAGCTTTCTTT.